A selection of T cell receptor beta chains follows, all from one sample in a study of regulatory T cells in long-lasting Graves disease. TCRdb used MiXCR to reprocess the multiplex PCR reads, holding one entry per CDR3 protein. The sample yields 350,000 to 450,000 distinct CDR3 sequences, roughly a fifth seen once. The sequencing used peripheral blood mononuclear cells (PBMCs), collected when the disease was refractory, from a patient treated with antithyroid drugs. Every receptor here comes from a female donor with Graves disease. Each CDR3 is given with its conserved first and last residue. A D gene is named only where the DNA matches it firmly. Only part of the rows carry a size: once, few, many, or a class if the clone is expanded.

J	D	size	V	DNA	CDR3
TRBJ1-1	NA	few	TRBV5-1	TGCGCCAGCAGCGGGCCTCTTGGGGACACTGAAGCTTTCTTT	CASSGPLGDTEAFF
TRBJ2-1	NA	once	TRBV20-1	TGCAGTTCGAGATTAGCGGACTACAATGAGCAGTTCTTC	CSSRLADYNEQFF
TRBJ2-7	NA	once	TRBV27	TGTGTCAGCAGTTGGACAGAAAACTCCTACGAGCAGTACTTC	CVSSWTENSYEQYF
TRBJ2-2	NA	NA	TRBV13	TGTGCCAGCAGCTTTTGGTTCGCGAACACCGGGGAGCTGTTTTTT	CASSFWFANTGELFF
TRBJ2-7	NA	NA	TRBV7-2	TGTGCCAGCAGTGCGCGCGGGGACGAGCAGTACTTC	CASSARGDEQYF
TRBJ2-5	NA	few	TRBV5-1	TGCGCCAGCGGGCCCTATGGGAGAGAGACCCAGTACTTC	CASGPYGRETQYF
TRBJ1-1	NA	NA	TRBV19	TGTGCCAGTAGTATCGGCGGCGGTACTGAAGCTTTCTTT	CASSIGGGTEAFF
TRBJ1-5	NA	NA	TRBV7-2	TGTGCCAGCAGCTTGTGGGGGATCGGTCAGCCCCAGCATTTT	CASSLWGIGQPQHF
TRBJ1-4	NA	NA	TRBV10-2	TGCGCCAGCAGTCGGGATGTTAATGAAAAACTGTTTTTT	CASSRDVNEKLFF
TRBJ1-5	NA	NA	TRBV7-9	TGTGCCAGCAGCATAGGGAGTCAGCCCCAGCATTTT	CASSIGSQPQHF
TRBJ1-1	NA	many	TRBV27	TGTGCCAGCAGTCGGGGGCTTGAAGCTTTCTTT	CASSRGLEAFF
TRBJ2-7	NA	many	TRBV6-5	TGTGCCAGCAGTTATTTTCTGGACAACTCCTACGAGCAGTACTTC	CASSYFLDNSYEQYF
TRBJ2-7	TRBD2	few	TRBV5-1	TGCGCCAGCAGCTTGGAGTCTAGCGGGGGTGCCTACGAGCAGTACTTC	CASSLESSGGAYEQYF
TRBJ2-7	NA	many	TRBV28	TGTGCCAGCAGCCTCGGCCCAGCCCCCTACGAGCAGTACTTC	CASSLGPAPYEQYF
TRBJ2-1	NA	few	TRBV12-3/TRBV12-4	TGTGCCAGCAGCAACCGGGGGAGCGGAGCCTACAATGAGCAGTTCTTC	CASSNRGSGAYNEQFF
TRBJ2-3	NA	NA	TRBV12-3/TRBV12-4	TGTGCCAACAGTTTAGCTGGCACAGATACGCAGTATTTT	CANSLAGTDTQYF
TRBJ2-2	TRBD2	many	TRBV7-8	TGTGCCAGCAGCCGCTGGACTAGCGACACCGGGGAGCTGTTTTTT	CASSRWTSDTGELFF
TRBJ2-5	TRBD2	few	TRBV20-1	TGCAGTGTTGCGAGCGGGAGTCAGGAGACCCAGTACTTC	CSVASGSQETQYF
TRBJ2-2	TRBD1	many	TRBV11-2	TGTGCCAGCAGCCCCCGACAGGGAGTAAACACCGGGGAGCTGTTTTTT	CASSPRQGVNTGELFF
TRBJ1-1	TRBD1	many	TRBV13	TGTGCCAGCAGCCAGGGGGAGGGAGGGACTGAAGCTTTCTTT	CASSQGEGGTEAFF
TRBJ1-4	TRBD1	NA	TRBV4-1	TGCGCCAGCAGCCAACCGGACAGGGGAGGTGAAAAACTGTTTTTT	CASSQPDRGGEKLFF
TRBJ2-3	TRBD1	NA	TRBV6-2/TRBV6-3	TGTGCCAGCAGTGCCTGGACAGGGGGCGACCCAATGACGCAGTATTTT	CASSAWTGGDPMTQYF
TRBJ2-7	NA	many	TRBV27	TGTGCCAGCAGTTTATCTCCCTCCTACGAGCAGTACTTC	CASSLSPSYEQYF
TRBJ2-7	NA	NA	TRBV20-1	TGCAGTGGCAGGACTCCATACGAGCAGTACTTC	CSGRTPYEQYF
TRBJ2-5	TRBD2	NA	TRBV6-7	TGTGCCAGCAGTCGGCGGGGACTAGGGGGCCAAGAGACCCAGTACTTC	CASSRRGLGGQETQYF
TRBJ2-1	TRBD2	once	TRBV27	TGTGCCAGCAGTACTAGAGGGACTAGCGGGAGAGGGCTTGAGCAGTTCTTC	CASSTRGTSGRGLEQFF
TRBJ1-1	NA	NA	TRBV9	TGTGCCAGCAGCGCCCCCGGCCAAGGGTTGAACACTGAAGCTTTCTTT	CASSAPGQGLNTEAFF